This TCR beta chain is drawn from a study of blood T cell repertoires in COVID-19. Study context: Sites across the United States, Italy and Spain contributed samples from acute and convalescent COVID-19. PBMCs, B-cell-depleted T cells, or T cells were the source of the cDNA or gDNA that made up the material.

In the original processing: Using reference gene primer amplification, nucleated cell counts were estimated. TCRdb keeps only in-frame clones here, not all; method: immunoSEQ multiplex PCR. Clonal size and the V and J genes are those of that table, whereas D and trimming came from the DNA. The data contain hundreds of thousands of clones, approximately 81% of them singletons. This CDR3 is built from 15 residues. Germline V gives CDR1 SEHNR, CDR2 FQNEAQ (reference sequence). The V and J ends lost 5 bases and 1 base, in that order; junction bases with no gene match: 6. The clonotype was recovered from an elderly woman with acute or convalescent COVID-19. V usage is TRBV7-9 and J usage is TRBJ1-2; 8 bases fit TRBD1. Sequencing was carried out using peripheral blood. The CDR3 nucleotides read TGTGCCAGCAGCACCCGACAGGGGATTAACTATGGCTACACCTTC. Amino acid sequence: CASSTRQGINYGYTF.